The next 21 T cell receptor beta chains were all read from a single sample in a study of blood T cell repertoires in COVID-19. Measured with immunoSEQ multiplex PCR; TCRdb has only the in-frame clones, and not every one. The table includes more than 250,000 clones, around 90% detected once. Sequencing input: PBMCs or T cells enriched from blood (not recorded which). Source of these receptors: a woman in her 30s who had recovered from COVID-19.

This clone was picked up one time. J is TRBJ2-1 and V is TRBV25-1; D ambiguous. Per germline, CDR1 MGHDK and CDR2 SYGVNS. Deletions cut 7 bases from V and 9 bases from J, with 13 bases between. The length of the CDR3 is 12 residues. The CDR3 nucleotides read TGTGCCAGCACCCCCGGTCCAGGTGAGCAGTTCTTC. This translates into CASTPGPGEQFF.

This clone is a singleton in its sample. This chain joins TRBV24-1 and TRBJ2-2, with no clear D. The germline V gene has CDR1 KGHDR and CDR2 SFDVKD. CDR3 length: 14 residues. V was shortened by 4 bases and J by 4 bases, with 9 bases between the two germline ends. The DNA for the CDR3 is TGTGCCACCAGTGACCCAGGAACCACCGGGGAGCTGTTTTTT. Translation: CATSDPGTTGELFF.

This chain connects TRBV27 to TRBJ1-1, with TRBD1 as a possible D gene (6 bases). Germline assignment: CDR1 MNHEY and CDR2 SMNVEV (reference sequence). CDR3 length: 13 amino acids. The V end lost 3 bases, the J end lost 4 bases, and 9 bases lay between the germline ends. The DNA of the CDR3 is TGTGCCAGCAGTTTCAACAGGGCCACTGAAGCTTTCTTT. This encodes CASSFNRATEAFF.

This rearrangement joins TRBV28 to TRBJ1-2; no clear D. The CDR3 extends over 17 amino acids. Germline values: CDR1 MDHEN, CDR2 SYDVKM. Trimming shortened V by 1 base and J by 3 bases, and 18 bases separated the two germline ends. CDR3 nucleotides: TGTGCCAGCAGTTTATCGAGGGCAGGCAAGCGGGACTATGGCTACACCTTC. It encodes CASSLSRAGKRDYGYTF.

The J gene is TRBJ1-2, the V gene TRBV6-2 or TRBV6-3; 7 positions match TRBD1. The length of the CDR3 is 14 residues. V was clipped by 2 bases and J by 6 bases; unmatched bases: 6. In germline, CDR1 is MNHEY, CDR2 SVGEGT. Written as DNA, the CDR3 is TGTGCCAGCAGTTACGCCGGGACAGCGAATGGCTACACCTTC. Translated: CASSYAGTANGYTF.

The V call is TRBV19, the J call TRBJ1-2; D remains ambiguous. V lost 5 bases to trimming and J lost 2 bases, with 9 bases between them. The CDR3 is made up of 13 amino acids. Germline values: CDR1 LNHDA, CDR2 SQIVND (reference sequence). CDR3 DNA sequence: TGTGCCAGTAGTCGGGAATCGAACTATGGCTACACCTTC. This encodes CASSRESNYGYTF.

The chain recombines TRBV5-4 with TRBJ2-7; 11 bases agree with TRBD1. Trimming removed 4 bases from V and 3 bases from J; junction bases left unmatched: 6. This CDR3 has 15 amino acids. From germline, CDR1 is SGHNT and CDR2 YYREEE (reference sequence). In nucleotides, the CDR3 is TGTGCCAGCAGCGTAGGGACAGGGGGTATCTACGAGCAGTACTTC. The encoded protein is CASSVGTGGIYEQYF.

The CDR3 here is CASSLDGGAASHEKLFF. The DNA for the CDR3 is TGCGCCAGCAGCTTGGATGGGGGGGCCGCGTCTCATGAAAAACTGTTTTTT. The chain joins TRBV5-1 to TRBJ1-4; perhaps TRBD1 as D (6 bases). V lost 0 bases to trimming and J lost 6 bases, with 18 bases between them. This CDR3 contains 17 residues. Per the germline V gene, CDR1 is SGHRS and CDR2 is YFSETQ. Together with reference TRBV5-1 and TRBJ1-4, the CDR3 gives the full variable domain: KAGVTQTPRYLIKTRGQQVTLSCSPISGHRSVSWYQQTPGQGLQFLFEYFSETQRNKGNFPGRFSGRQFSNSRSEMNVSTLELGDSALYLCASSLDGGAASHEKLFFGSGTQLSVL.

V gene TRBV5-1 combines with J gene TRBJ2-7, with a weak D call TRBD1 (6 bases). This CDR3 spans 15 amino acids. Germline CDR1 reads SGHRS; CDR2 reads YFSETQ. V was pared by 5 bases and J by 6 bases, with 21 bases between. CDR3 nucleotides: TGCGCCAGCAGTGACGGTCGGGACATGCCTCTCGAGCAGTACTTC. This sequence encodes CASSDGRDMPLEQYF.

The chain links TRBV14 to TRBJ2-7; 7 positions agree with TRBD1. V shed 4 bases, J shed 1 base, and the junction held 4 bases outside the gene matches. The CDR3 has 14 amino acids. The germline CDR1 and CDR2 sequences are SGHDN and FVKESK. CDR3 region: CASSREGQSYEQYF. In nucleotides, the CDR3 is TGTGCCAGCAGCCGAGAGGGACAGTCCTACGAGCAGTACTTC.

J is TRBJ2-2 and V is TRBV6-5; perhaps TRBD1 as D (5 bases). The CDR3 totals 14 residues. Trimming cost V 4 bases and J 2 bases, with 8 bases left between them. Per the germline V gene, CDR1 is MNHEY and CDR2 is SVGAGI. The CDR3 DNA reads TGTGCCAGCAGTTCAGGGTTTAACACCGGGGAGCTGTTTTTT. This gives the protein CASSSGFNTGELFF.

The genes are TRBV27 and TRBJ2-1; 7 bases match TRBD1. The trim removed 2 bases at V and 9 bases at J, leaving 7 bases unmatched. In germline, CDR1 is MNHEY, CDR2 SMNVEV (reference sequence). This CDR3 is 14 amino acids long. CDR3 region: CASSLKGASREQFF. The CDR3 coding sequence is TGTGCCAGCAGTTTAAAGGGGGCTTCGCGTGAGCAGTTCTTC.

In regard to this clone: The junction departs from the called germline gene at one end, perhaps through a read error. V usage is TRBV3-1 (or the pseudogene TRBV3-2) and J usage is TRBJ1-1; no reliable D call. The germline gives CDR1 LGHDT, CDR2 YNNKEL (reference sequence). The CDR3 is 13 residues long. The chain's CDR3 is CASTQPPGSEAFF. DNA for the CDR3: TGTGCCAGCACCCAACCCCCGGGGAGTGAAGCTTTCTTT.

V and J are TRBV27 and TRBJ1-2, with 7 bases that match TRBD1. The CDR3 has 15 residues. Germline V CDR1 and CDR2: MNHEY, SMNVEV (reference sequence). The trim removed 2 bases at V and 8 bases at J, leaving 11 bases unmatched. CDR3 bases: TGTGCCAGCAGTTTACGCGCCCCGGACAGGTCAGGCTACACCTTC. It translates to CASSLRAPDRSGYTF.

This chain uses TRBV6-2 or TRBV6-3 with TRBJ1-4; maybe TRBD1 (5 bases). Deletions cut 6 bases from V and 8 bases from J, with 16 bases between. This CDR3 comprises 14 residues. Per the germline V gene, CDR1 is MNHEY and CDR2 is SVGEGT. In DNA form, the CDR3 reads TGTGCCAGCAGACCTGCGGGGGTCGAGGAAAAACTGTTTTTT. It is translated as CASRPAGVEEKLFF.

This chain connects TRBV30 to TRBJ1-5; TRBD1 aligns across 9 bases. Germline V gives CDR1 GTSNPN, CDR2 SVGIG (reference sequence). The CDR3 contains 15 residues. V shed 1 base and J 5 bases; nucleotides not matched to a gene: 6. This CDR3 is CAWSAPGQGYQPQHF. For the CDR3, the DNA is TGTGCCTGGAGTGCACCGGGACAGGGTTATCAGCCCCAGCATTTT.

The genes are TRBV6-5 and TRBJ2-5, with 8 bases identical to TRBD2. The germline gives CDR1 MNHEY, CDR2 SVGAGI. The J segment lost 5 bases and the V segment lost 5 bases, leaving 7 bases of the junction unmatched. The CDR3 covers 14 residues. CDR3 sequence: CASSPSGGSETQYF. DNA of the CDR3: TGTGCCAGCAGTCCCAGCGGGGGATCGGAGACCCAGTACTTC.

This chain connects TRBV21-1 to TRBJ1-2. TRBV21-1 is annotated as a pseudogene. The CDR3 runs to 11 residues. CDR3 sequence (DNA): TGTGCCAGCGCGGGGCATTATGGCTACACCTTC. The encoded protein is CASAGHYGYTF.

A few counts support this clone. The chain has TRBV30 and TRBJ1-1, with D unresolved. V shed 2 bases and J shed 1 base, with 11 bases lying between them. The CDR3 totals 14 residues. Germline CDR1 is GTSNPN and CDR2 is SVGIG (reference sequence). CDR3 amino acids: CAWSPDTPNTEAFF. CDR3 DNA sequence: TGTGCCTGGAGTCCCGACACACCGAACACTGAAGCTTTCTTT.

The V gene is TRBV6-6, the J gene TRBJ1-6, with 8 bases aligning to TRBD1. The V segment lost 10 bases and the J segment 11 bases; nucleotides outside the gene matches: 13. The CDR3 runs 14 residues. In germline, CDR1 is MNHNY, CDR2 SVGAGI (reference sequence). CDR3 loop: CATQPDRVGPPLHF. The CDR3 DNA sequence: TGTGCCACCCAACCGGACAGGGTTGGGCCACCCCTCCACTTT.

The chain uses TRBV7-8 and TRBJ1-1; TRBD1 aligns across 7 bases. V shed 1 base, J shed 1 base, and the junction held 0 bases outside the gene matches. The germline V gene has CDR1 SGHVS and CDR2 FQNEAQ. The CDR3 is made up of 14 amino acids. CDR3 sequence: CASSLEGANTEAFF. In nucleotides, the CDR3 is TGTGCCAGCAGCTTAGAGGGGGCGAACACTGAAGCTTTCTTT.